This passage covers 27 T cell receptor beta chains from one sample sequenced in a study of blood T cells in healthy people across ages (dated by TCRdb to the mid-2010s). The method behind the library was 5' RACE. Sequencing took place on an Illumina HiSeq 2500. The second PCR ran for roughly 7 to 12 cycles and used a J-beta primer mix along with a sample-barcoded 5' primer. The raw public data were reprocessed by TCRdb itself: fastp quality trimming at Q25, MiXCR clonotype calling, in-frame beta chains only. Each record represents a unique CDR3 protein, reported with the most common genes and DNA among its rows. Within this sample are 1.5 million to 2 million distinct CDR3 sequences, with 28% of them counted one time only. The top ten hold roughly 8% of the sample. Sequencing was performed on blood. The receptors were sampled from a woman aged 25 to 39 in good health.

The gene calls are TRBV12-3 or TRBV12-4 and TRBJ2-3; 10 bases fit TRBD2. The CDR3 spans 17 residues. The V segment lost 3 bases and the J segment 6 bases; nucleotides outside the gene matches: 12. In nucleotides, the CDR3 is TGTGCCAGCAGTTTGTTCCCAAGCGGGAGGGCCGGTGATACGCAGTATTTT. As protein: CASSLFPSGRAGDTQYF.

This clonotype appeared many times. The V and J genes are TRBV6-6 and TRBJ2-7, with 10 nucleotides matching TRBD1. J lost 7 bases, V lost 6 bases, and 12 bases had no gene match. CDR3 length: 15 amino acids. Germline loops: CDR1 MNHNY, CDR2 SVGAGI (reference sequence). The CDR3 is CASSPTKTGGGEQYF. CDR3 DNA: TGTGCCAGCAGCCCAACCAAGACAGGGGGCGGTGAGCAGTACTTC.

As regards this clonotype: At one end, the junction sequence differs from germline, possibly due to a read error. The V and J genes are TRBV29-1 and TRBJ2-6, with D perhaps TRBD1 (5 bases). CDR3 size: 15 residues. CDR1 is SQVTM and CDR2 is ANQGSEA in the germline V gene. CDR3: CSVGPISSGANVLIF. The CDR3 region has the DNA TGCAGCGTTGGACCGATAAGCTCTGGGGCCAACGTCCTGATTTTC.

This clonotype was counted only a few times. The chain's CDR3 is CASSLIGGRASKNIQYF. DNA of the CDR3: TGTGCCAGCAGCCTCATCGGCGGGAGGGCCAGCAAAAACATTCAGTACTTC. V and J are TRBV3-1 and TRBJ2-4; TRBD2 matches at 9 bases. The CDR3 length is 17 residues. V dropped 4 bases and J dropped 3; count of bases not matched to a gene: 10. Per the germline V gene, CDR1 is LGHDT and CDR2 is YNNKEL (reference sequence).

This clonotype was observed a few times. The V and J genes are TRBV5-1 and TRBJ1-1, with 7 bases matching TRBD1. V lost 5 bases and J lost 1; bases outside the gene matches: 5. CDR1 is SGHRS, CDR2 YFSETQ, per germline. This CDR3 contains 14 residues. CDR3 loop: CASREDRTNTEAFF. In nucleotides, the CDR3 is TGCGCCAGCAGGGAGGACAGGACGAACACTGAAGCTTTCTTT. The full variable domain, completed using reference TRBV5-1 and TRBJ1-1, is KAGVTQTPRYLIKTRGQQVTLSCSPISGHRSVSWYQQTPGQGLQFLFEYFSETQRNKGNFPGRFSGRQFSNSRSEMNVSTLELGDSALYLCASREDRTNTEAFFGQGTRLTVV.

In its sample, this clonotype was seen a few times. V and J are TRBV12-3 or TRBV12-4 and TRBJ2-7, with 9 bases aligning to TRBD1. The J segment lost 3 bases and the V segment lost 5 bases, leaving 2 bases of the junction unmatched. The CDR3 totals 13 residues. The CDR3 DNA is TGTGCCAGCAGTGACAGGGGGTACTACGAGCAGTACTTC. Translated: CASSDRGYYEQYF.

The J gene is TRBJ1-5, the V gene TRBV6-1, with TRBD1 identical over 10 bases. The CDR3 spans 15 residues. V trimming: 1 base; J trimming: 4 bases; junction bases outside the gene matches: 1. Germline loops: CDR1 MNHNS, CDR2 SASEGT. For the CDR3, the DNA is TGTGCCAGCAGTGAAGGGGACAGGGGAAATCAGCCCCAGCATTTT. This codes for CASSEGDRGNQPQHF.

This clonotype was found a few times. The chain joins TRBV18 to TRBJ1-5, with a tentative D call TRBD1 (6 bases). Trimming left V 7 bases short and J 2 bases short, with 15 bases between. CDR1 and CDR2 from the germline V gene are KGHSH and LQKENI. CDR3 size: 15 residues. The chain's CDR3 is CASYWGQGGNQPQHF. CDR3 DNA sequence: TGTGCCAGCTACTGGGGGCAGGGAGGCAATCAGCCCCAGCATTTT.

As concerns this clonotype: A read error is possible here, since a much larger clone lies one base away. This chain links TRBV7-3 with TRBJ2-6; D might be TRBD2 (5 bases). The germline V gene encodes CDR1 SGHTA and CDR2 FQGTGA. The CDR3 runs to 18 residues. The ends were cut back, 4 bases at V and 0 bases at J, with 16 bases in the middle. Here the CDR3 reads CASSSRGMGSSGANVLTF. Here the CDR3 DNA reads TGTGCCAGCAGCTCGCGAGGGATGGGAAGCTCTGGGGCCAACGTCCTGACTTTC.

The chain links TRBV20-1 to TRBJ2-3, with 7 bases that match TRBD1. V trimming: 0 bases; J trimming: 2 bases; junction bases outside the gene matches: 14. Germline CDR1 and CDR2: DFQATT and SNEGSKA (reference sequence). The CDR3 is 18 amino acids. The CDR3 loop reads CSARDFWYRGDDTDTQYF. The CDR3 bases are TGCAGTGCTAGAGATTTCTGGTACAGGGGCGATGACACAGATACGCAGTATTTT.

The chain uses TRBV12-3 or TRBV12-4 and TRBJ2-7, with 10 bases that match TRBD2. The CDR3 contains 15 residues. The V gene end was trimmed by 6 bases and the J gene end by 7 bases; junction bases not matched to a gene: 12. The CDR3 reads CASRKQAGGPGEQYF. Here the CDR3 DNA reads TGTGCCAGCAGAAAACAAGCGGGGGGGCCGGGGGAGCAGTACTTC.

There are many counts of this clonotype. The V gene is TRBV20-1, the J gene TRBJ2-7, with D unresolved. The CDR3 runs 13 residues. Germline values: CDR1 DFQATT, CDR2 SNEGSKA (reference sequence). Trimming shortened V by 0 bases and J by 0 bases, and 6 bases separated the two germline ends. Here the CDR3 reads CSARDHPSYEQYF. The CDR3 region has the DNA TGCAGTGCTAGAGATCACCCCTCCTACGAGCAGTACTTC.

The V gene is TRBV11-2, the J gene TRBJ1-2; a weak D match, TRBD1 (5 bases). The V gene's germline CDR1 is SGHAT and CDR2 FQNNGV. V was trimmed by 6 bases and J by 6 bases, leaving 20 bases between them. The length of the CDR3 is 15 residues. DNA for the CDR3: TGTGCCAGCAGTCAGACCCTAGGGGCGCATAATGGCTACACCTTC. Its protein product is CASSQTLGAHNGYTF. Full variable domain (rest looked up from reference TRBV11-2 and TRBJ1-2): EAGVAQSPRYKIIEKRQSVAFWCNPISGHATLYWYQQILGQGPKLLIQFQNNGVVDDSQLPKDRFSAERLKGVDSTLKIQPAKLEDSAVYLCASSQTLGAHNGYTFGSGTRLTVV.

This clonotype was recorded a few times. This chain uses TRBV18 with TRBJ1-2; 8 nucleotides line up with TRBD1. Losses at the gene ends were 3 bases for V and 1 base for J; bases not matched to a gene: 4. This CDR3 contains 15 residues. Germline V CDR1 and CDR2: KGHSH, LQKENI. The CDR3 loop is CASSPSTGDNYGYTF. CDR3 sequence (DNA): TGTGCCAGCTCACCTTCGACAGGGGATAACTATGGCTACACCTTC. Using reference TRBV18 and TRBJ1-2 for the parts outside the CDR3, the full variable domain is NAGVMQNPRHLVRRRGQEARLRCSPMKGHSHVYWYRQLPEEGLKFMVYLQKENIIDESGMPKERFSAEFPKEGPSILRIQQVVRGDSAAYFCASSPSTGDNYGYTFGSGTRLTVV.

The table lists this clonotype with a few counts. The J gene is TRBJ1-2, the V gene TRBV5-1; 9 bases map to TRBD1. This CDR3 has 15 residues. Per the germline V gene, CDR1 is SGHRS and CDR2 is YFSETQ. Trimming removed 4 bases from V and 4 bases from J; junction bases left unmatched: 8. CDR3 nucleotide sequence: TGCGCCAGCAGCCAGCAGACGGACAGGGGCTATGGCTACACCTTC. Translation: CASSQQTDRGYGYTF.

This chain connects TRBV20-1 to TRBJ2-7; 10 bases are a match to TRBD2. The junction had 13 bases not matched to a gene; V was cut back by 6 bases and J by 5 bases. The germline V gene encodes CDR1 DFQATT and CDR2 SNEGSKA (reference sequence). The CDR3 covers 15 residues. The CDR3 nucleotides are TGCAGTGCCACGTTCAGCGGGGGGGCCGCCCACGAGCAGTACTTC. It encodes CSATFSGGAAHEQYF.

This clonotype showed up many times. This chain uses TRBV4-3 with TRBJ1-2, with D possibly TRBD1 on 5 matching bases. Trimming stripped 1 base from V and 8 bases from J, with 11 bases between. The CDR3 contains 13 residues. CDR1 is LGHNA and CDR2 is YSLEER in the germline V gene. The CDR3 sequence is CASSQVSGSGYTF. The CDR3 DNA reads TGCGCCAGCAGCCAAGTTTCAGGGAGCGGCTACACCTTC.

The rearrangement links TRBV20-1 to TRBJ1-1, with 9 bases fitting TRBD1. Germline lookup yields CDR1 DFQATT and CDR2 SNEGSKA (reference sequence). V lost 4 bases to trimming and J lost 10 bases; unmatched junction nucleotides: 10. The CDR3 covers 13 residues. The DNA of the CDR3 is TGCAGTGCTAACACAGGGGGCGAGGGGGGAGCTTTCTTT. Its protein product is CSANTGGEGGAFF.

The chain links TRBV12-3 or TRBV12-4 to TRBJ1-1, with D maybe TRBD1 (6 bases). The CDR3 extends over 15 amino acids. V was pared by 8 bases and J by 1 base, with 17 bases between. CDR3 protein: CASAPRGGQNTEAFF. CDR3 DNA sequence: TGTGCCAGCGCCCCACGTGGGGGGCAGAACACTGAAGCTTTCTTT.

The chain recombines TRBV18 with TRBJ1-2; D is unresolved. The CDR3 is made up of 16 amino acids. Germline CDR1 and CDR2: KGHSH and LQKENI. V lost 1 base to trimming and J lost 7 bases, with 19 bases between them. DNA for the CDR3: TGTGCCAGCTCACCACTTTCGAGGGAATATCAGAGTGGCTACACCTTC. It translates to CASSPLSREYQSGYTF.

The chain carries TRBV12-3 or TRBV12-4 and TRBJ1-2; D not resolved. V was shortened by 4 bases and J by 8 bases, with 11 bases between the two germline ends. The CDR3 is made up of 12 amino acids. Here the CDR3 reads CASSSRAQGYTF. CDR3 DNA: TGTGCCAGCAGTTCTCGGGCCCAGGGCTACACCTTC.

This clonotype was seen more than once but under ten times. The V gene is TRBV28, the J gene TRBJ2-5; perhaps TRBD2 as D (7 bases). The CDR3 has 15 amino acids. Germline CDR1 reads MDHEN; CDR2 reads SYDVKM. Trimming left V 9 bases short and J 5 bases short, with 22 bases between. As DNA, the CDR3 is TGTGCCAGTTCTAGGGGGGGGCCGAAGAGGGAGACCCAGTACTTC. It yields the protein CASSRGGPKRETQYF.

A word on this clonotype: A much larger clone differs from this one at a single base, so this may be a read error. V is TRBV29-1 and J is TRBJ1-4; D is perhaps TRBD1 (5 bases). This CDR3 contains 12 residues. The germline CDR1 and CDR2 sequences are SQVTM and ANQGSEA. The CDR3 region is CSVGQPNEKRFF. The CDR3 coding sequence is TGCAGCGTTGGACAGCCAAATGAAAAACGGTTTTTT.

Note on this clonotype: At one end, the junction sequence differs from germline, possibly due to a read error. This sequence joins TRBV29-1 and TRBJ2-3, with 8 nucleotides matching TRBD1. The CDR3 contains 17 residues. Germline V gene lookup returns CDR1 SQVTM and CDR2 ANQGSEA. The CDR3 coding sequence is TGCAGCGCTCAAAAAGGGACCGGGACAGGAAGCACAGGTACGCAGTATTTT. Protein product: CSAQKGTGTGSTGTQYF.

This clonotype was detected a few times. The chain couples TRBV11-1 to TRBJ2-2; D gene unclear. The germline V gene encodes CDR1 SGHAT and CDR2 FQDESV (reference sequence). V was pared by 5 bases and J by 6 bases, with 13 bases between. CDR3 length: 14 amino acids. This CDR3 is CASSPRSLAGELFF. DNA for the CDR3: TGTGCCAGCAGCCCGCGGTCCCTCGCCGGGGAGCTGTTTTTT.

This clonotype was seen more than once but under ten times. This CDR3 reads CASSLARGSRDTQYF. DNA for the CDR3: TGCGCCAGCAGCTTGGCGCGGGGCAGTAGAGATACGCAGTATTTT. The chain recombines TRBV5-1 with TRBJ2-3; a possible D gene is TRBD2 (6 bases). The CDR3 is 15 residues long. In germline, CDR1 is SGHRS, CDR2 YFSETQ. The germline V and J ends were trimmed by 0 bases and 5 bases, with 13 bases remaining between them.

This chain uses TRBV6-5 with TRBJ2-4; TRBD2 might be the D (7 bases). This CDR3 contains 18 residues. Germline CDR1 reads MNHEY; CDR2 reads SVGAGI. Trimming shortened V by 0 bases and J by 13 bases, and 28 bases separated the two germline ends. CDR3 sequence reads: CASSYSMLGGRRTDTQYF. CDR3 DNA: TGTGCCAGCAGTTACTCGATGTTGGGGGGGCGGCGGACAGATACGCAGTACTTC.